Shown below are 32 T cell receptor beta chains from a single sample sequenced in a study of CD8 T cells in ankylosing spondylitis. TCRdb reanalysed the 5' RACE reads using MiXCR and keeps one entry per CDR3 protein. The sample shows roughly 140,000 distinct CDR3 sequences, 40% to 50% of them seen only once. The sample comprised synovial fluid, either unsorted or a sorted T cell fraction (not recorded which). The origin of the receptors is a male donor with ankylosing spondylitis.

This sequence joins TRBV10-3 and TRBJ1-4, with D unresolved. V shed 8 bases and J shed 5 bases, with 18 bases lying between them. The CDR3 has 15 residues. Looked up from germline, CDR1 is ENHRY and CDR2 is SYGVKD. CDR3 protein: CAIGVNKGGNEKLFF. In DNA form, the CDR3 reads TGTGCCATCGGGGTGAATAAGGGAGGAAATGAAAAACTGTTTTTT.

By share, this clonotype counts as medium-sized. This CDR3 is CASSFLLAGGRADTQYF. CDR3 DNA: TGTGCCAGCAGCTTTCTTCTGGCGGGAGGAAGGGCAGATACGCAGTATTTT. The chain joins TRBV28 to TRBJ2-3; TRBD2 aligns across 8 bases. There are 17 residues in the CDR3. Germline V gives CDR1 MDHEN, CDR2 SYDVKM. After removal of 6 bases from V and 4 bases from J, the junction contained 15 bases not matched to a gene.

Here the CDR3 DNA reads TGTGCCAGTAGTAAGGACACCCGGACTGAAGCTTTCTTT. Translated: CASSKDTRTEAFF. The chain joins TRBV19 to TRBJ1-1, with D possibly matching TRBD1 (5 bases). This CDR3 contains 13 residues. Germline values: CDR1 LNHDA, CDR2 SQIVND (reference sequence). V was shortened by 4 bases and J by 5 bases, with 11 bases between the two germline ends.

The J gene is TRBJ1-1, the V gene TRBV7-9, with D hard to call. Germline V gene lookup returns CDR1 SEHNR and CDR2 FQNEAQ (reference sequence). Trimming cost V 5 bases and J 10 bases, with 14 bases left between them. This CDR3 has 12 amino acids. The CDR3 protein is CASSRGPSRAFF. The CDR3 DNA reads as TGTGCCAGCAGCCGAGGACCTTCGAGAGCTTTCTTT. The variable domain in full, with the rest retrieved from reference TRBV7-9 and TRBJ1-1, is DTGVSQNPRHKITKRGQNVTFRCDPISEHNRLYWYRQTLGQGPEFLTYFQNEAQLEKSRLLSDRFSAERPKGSFSTLEIQRTEQGDSAMYLCASSRGPSRAFFGQGTRLTVV.

This clonotype has only a few counts. The gene calls are TRBV28 and TRBJ2-7, with TRBD1 matching 7 bases. From germline, CDR1 is MDHEN and CDR2 SYDVKM. This CDR3 contains 14 residues. J was trimmed by 6 bases and V by 6 bases; bases with no gene match: 11. The CDR3 DNA reads as TGTGCCAGCAGCGATTCTACAGGGGTAGGCGAGCAGTACTTC. Its translation is CASSDSTGVGEQYF. Complete variable domain (other parts from reference TRBV28 and TRBJ2-7): DVKVTQSSRYLVKRTGEKVFLECVQDMDHENMFWYRQDPGLGLRLIYFSYDVKMKEKGDIPEGYSVSREKKERFSLILESASTNQTSMYLCASSDSTGVGEQYFGPGTRLTVT.

The chain is built from TRBV12-3 or TRBV12-4 and TRBJ2-1; unclear D gene. V shed 1 base and J shed 9 bases, with 7 bases lying between them. The CDR3 runs to 12 residues. The CDR3 is CASSLVFPEQFF. DNA of the CDR3: TGTGCCAGCAGTTTAGTTTTCCCTGAGCAGTTCTTC.

This clonotype was recorded a few times. The rearrangement joins TRBV12-3 or TRBV12-4 to TRBJ1-1, with 10 nucleotides matching TRBD1. This CDR3 has 13 residues. Losses at the gene ends were 6 bases for V and 4 bases for J; bases not matched to a gene: 2. The CDR3: CASRRDRGTEAFF. CDR3 DNA: TGTGCCAGCAGGCGGGACAGGGGCACTGAAGCTTTCTTT.

The chain carries TRBV5-6 and TRBJ2-2, with D possibly TRBD2 on 5 matching bases. Deletions cut 0 bases from V and 0 bases from J, with 6 bases between. This CDR3 region has 15 residues. Per the germline V gene, CDR1 is SGHDT and CDR2 is YYEEEE. The CDR3 DNA is TGTGCCAGCAGCTTGGGGACTCCGAACACCGGGGAGCTGTTTTTT. Translation: CASSLGTPNTGELFF.

There are a few counts of this clonotype. The chain employs TRBV5-1 and TRBJ1-6, with a weak D call TRBD1 (5 bases). This CDR3 has 17 residues. Germline values: CDR1 SGHRS, CDR2 YFSETQ. Trimming removed 2 bases at V and 0 bases at J, with 12 bases between. The CDR3 spells CASSFQGLSSYNSPLHF. CDR3 nucleotides: TGCGCCAGCAGCTTCCAGGGATTAAGCTCCTATAATTCACCCCTCCACTTT.

The rearrangement joins TRBV28 to TRBJ2-1; D not resolved. CDR1 and CDR2 (germline): MDHEN, SYDVKM. The CDR3 consists of 17 residues. Trimming pared 4 bases from V and 3 bases from J, leaving 19 bases between. The CDR3 sequence: CASSSILITPDYNEQFF. The CDR3 DNA reads TGTGCCAGCAGTTCCATTTTGATCACACCGGACTACAATGAGCAGTTCTTC.

The gene calls are TRBV4-1 and TRBJ2-1; D perhaps matches TRBD2 (5 bases). CDR1 is MGHRA and CDR2 is YSYEKL in the germline V gene. There are 17 residues in the CDR3. Trimming removed 4 bases from V and 0 bases from J, with 16 bases in between. The CDR3 sequence: CASSRKTSRSSYNEQFF. The CDR3 nucleotides are TGCGCCAGCAGCCGGAAAACTAGTCGGAGCTCCTACAATGAGCAGTTCTTC.

This clonotype has just a few counts. The chain has TRBV6-5 and TRBJ2-1; 14 bases are a match to TRBD2. J lost 7 bases, V lost 2 bases, and 10 bases had no gene match. This CDR3 comprises 18 residues. Looked up from germline, CDR1 is MNHEY and CDR2 is SVGAGI. The CDR3 DNA sequence: TGTGCCAGCAGTTACGCGGGGGTAGGGACTAGCGGGAGTAATGAGCAGTTCTTC. It specifies CASSYAGVGTSGSNEQFF.

This rearrangement joins TRBV7-8 to TRBJ2-7; TRBD2 matches 7 bases. The J segment lost 1 base and the V segment lost 8 bases, leaving 8 bases of the junction unmatched. This CDR3 contains 14 residues. Germline assignment: CDR1 SGHVS and CDR2 FQNEAQ. In nucleotides, the CDR3 is TGTGCCAGCGCCATGGGGGGGGGATCCTACGAGCAGTACTTC. Residues: CASAMGGGSYEQYF.

CDR3 sequence: CSGGGLAYQETQYF. In nucleotides, the CDR3 is TGCAGCGGCGGGGGACTAGCGTATCAAGAGACCCAGTACTTC. The chain uses TRBV20-1 and TRBJ2-5; 10 bases agree with TRBD2. This CDR3 is 14 amino acids long. From germline, CDR1 is DFQATT and CDR2 SNEGSKA (reference sequence).

This clonotype was observed a few times. V gene TRBV11-1 combines with J gene TRBJ2-6, with D maybe TRBD1 (6 bases). The CDR3 spans 18 residues. V was pared by 1 base and J by 6 bases, with 19 bases between. Germline loops: CDR1 SGHAT, CDR2 FQDESV (reference sequence). The chain's CDR3 is CASSLGGLGTPVANVLTF. The CDR3 DNA reads TGTGCCAGCAGCTTAGGAGGGTTGGGGACACCGGTGGCCAACGTCCTGACTTTC.

V is TRBV28 and J is TRBJ2-2; 11 bases match TRBD2. Germline CDR1 and CDR2: MDHEN and SYDVKM. The junction had 22 bases not matched to a gene; V was cut back by 6 bases and J by 4 bases. This CDR3 has 21 residues. The CDR3 loop is CASRTPREGKLAGEGTGELFF. DNA of the CDR3: TGTGCCAGCAGAACCCCACGAGAGGGGAAACTAGCGGGAGAGGGCACCGGGGAGCTGTTTTTT.

The rearrangement uses TRBV6-1 and TRBJ2-5; D may be TRBD1 (6 bases). CDR1 and CDR2 (germline): MNHNS, SASEGT. V lost 10 bases and J lost 1, with 16 bases in between. The CDR3 covers 14 residues. This chain's CDR3 is CATTLLTGQETQYF. In DNA, the CDR3 is TGTGCCACCACCCTATTGACAGGCCAAGAGACCCAGTACTTC.

The CDR3 DNA reads TGTGCCAGCAGCTTGGCTGTTTTGGGGGGCGCCGGCCAAGAGACCCAGTACTTC. Translating gives CASSLAVLGGAGQETQYF. This sequence joins TRBV5-5 and TRBJ2-5; D tentatively fits TRBD1 or TRBD2 (6 bases each). The germline V gene has CDR1 SGHKS and CDR2 YYEKEE (reference sequence). Trimming took off 0 bases at V and 1 base at J, with 19 bases between the two ends. The CDR3 length is 18 residues. Full variable domain (outside the CDR3, taken from reference TRBV5-5 and TRBJ2-5): DAGVTQSPTHLIKTRGQQVTLRCSPISGHKSVSWYQQVLGQGPQFIFQYYEKEERGRGNFPDRFSARQFPNYSSELNVNALLLGDSALYLCASSLAVLGGAGQETQYFGPGTRLLVL.

The chain uses TRBV5-1 and TRBJ2-1; D not certain. Trimming shortened V by 1 base and J by 2 bases, and 13 bases separated the two germline ends. This CDR3 is built from 16 residues. The V gene's germline CDR1 is SGHRS and CDR2 YFSETQ. This chain's CDR3 is CASSLPYHWPYNEQFF. In DNA form, the CDR3 reads TGCGCCAGCAGCTTGCCCTATCACTGGCCCTACAATGAGCAGTTCTTC. The full variable domain, its missing parts supplied by reference TRBV5-1 and TRBJ2-1, is KAGVTQTPRYLIKTRGQQVTLSCSPISGHRSVSWYQQTPGQGLQFLFEYFSETQRNKGNFPGRFSGRQFSNSRSEMNVSTLELGDSALYLCASSLPYHWPYNEQFFGPGTRLTVL.

The chain links TRBV13 to TRBJ1-1, with 8 bases lining up with TRBD1. Germline loops: CDR1 PRHDT, CDR2 FYEKMQ (reference sequence). This CDR3 comprises 15 residues. V lost 3 bases and J lost 6; bases outside the gene matches: 9. CDR3 residues: CASSFGRGQGAEAFF. The CDR3, as DNA: TGTGCCAGCAGCTTTGGGCGAGGACAGGGAGCTGAAGCTTTCTTT.

This clonotype was picked up a small number of times. The CDR3 DNA is TGCAGTGCTAGAGGGACGGACAGGGGATACGAGCAGTACTTC. This codes for CSARGTDRGYEQYF. The chain carries TRBV20-1 and TRBJ2-7; 9 bases are shared with TRBD1. Trimming removed 1 base from V and 4 bases from J; junction bases left unmatched: 5. The CDR3 loop spans 14 amino acids. The germline V gene has CDR1 DFQATT and CDR2 SNEGSKA (reference sequence).

The chain recombines TRBV2 with TRBJ2-2, with 7 bases fitting TRBD2. V shed 8 bases and J 4 bases; nucleotides not matched to a gene: 10. Germline CDR1 is SNHLY and CDR2 is FYNNEI. The CDR3 loop spans 15 amino acids. The CDR3 DNA sequence: TGTGCCAGCGGGAGGGCCCCATTTGTCACCGGGGAGCTGTTTTTT. The encoded protein is CASGRAPFVTGELFF.

In its sample, this clonotype was seen a few times. The chain is built from TRBV6-1 and TRBJ1-4; 7 bases are shared with TRBD1. The CDR3 runs 15 residues. After removal of 2 bases from V and 8 bases from J, the junction contained 8 bases not matched to a gene. The germline V gene encodes CDR1 MNHNS and CDR2 SASEGT. CDR3 DNA: TGTGCCAGCAGTGAACTACAGGGGCGCGCGGAAAAACTGTTTTTT. Amino acids: CASSELQGRAEKLFF.

The gene calls are TRBV30 and TRBJ2-5, with 8 bases identical to TRBD2. There are 14 residues in the CDR3. With 2 bases clipped from V and 4 bases from J, the junction kept 6 bases outside the gene matches. CDR1 is GTSNPN and CDR2 is SVGIG in the germline V gene (reference sequence). Here the CDR3 DNA reads TGTGCCTGGAGTCCGGCCGGGGGGGGAGAGACCCAGTACTTC. Protein sequence: CAWSPAGGGETQYF.

The sample holds many counts of this clonotype. V usage is TRBV30 and J usage is TRBJ2-6; the match to TRBD2 covers 10 bases. The V segment lost 4 bases and the J segment 0 bases; nucleotides outside the gene matches: 3. The CDR3 covers 16 residues. Germline V gives CDR1 GTSNPN, CDR2 SVGIG (reference sequence). The CDR3 sequence: CAWTSGGLSGANVLTF. The CDR3 DNA reads TGTGCCTGGACTAGCGGGGGACTCTCTGGGGCCAACGTCCTGACTTTC. Variable domain in full (rest from reference TRBV30 and TRBJ2-6): SQTIHQWPATLVQPVGSPLSLECTVEGTSNPNLYWYRQAAGRGLQLLFYSVGIGQISSEVPQNLSASRPQDRQFILSSKKLLLSDSGFYLCAWTSGGLSGANVLTFGAGSRLTVL.

This chain links TRBV4-3 with TRBJ2-1; weak D call: TRBD2 (7 bases). The CDR3 loop spans 14 amino acids. V lost 1 base and J lost 13, with 17 bases in between. CDR1 is LGHNA and CDR2 is YSLEER in the germline V gene. In DNA, the CDR3 is TGCGCCAGCAGCCAAGGAGAGTTCGGCGGGGGCCAGTTCTTC. Amino acids: CASSQGEFGGGQFF.

This clonotype has just one count. The genes are TRBV7-9 and TRBJ2-3; TRBD1 matches at 8 bases. After removal of 0 bases from V and 1 base from J, the junction contained 3 bases not matched to a gene. This CDR3 is 16 amino acids long. Germline CDR1 is SEHNR and CDR2 is FQNEAQ (reference sequence). The CDR3: CASSLAPGQGTDTQYF. The CDR3 nucleotides read TGTGCCAGCAGCTTAGCGCCGGGACAGGGCACAGATACGCAGTATTTT.

The chain couples TRBV12-5 to TRBJ2-3; D may match TRBD1 or TRBD2 (6 bases each). Trimming pared 3 bases from V and 2 bases from J, leaving 12 bases between. Germline V gives CDR1 LGHNT, CDR2 FRNRAP. This CDR3 is 15 amino acids long. The CDR3: CASGLYGGLTDTQYF. Here the CDR3 DNA reads TGTGCTAGTGGTTTATACGGGGGCCTCACAGATACGCAGTATTTT.

This clonotype was seen only once. V and J are TRBV20-1 and TRBJ1-6; weak D call: TRBD1 (5 bases). CDR1 and CDR2 (germline): DFQATT, SNEGSKA (reference sequence). The CDR3 has 18 residues. V lost 0 bases and J lost 6, with 21 bases in between. The CDR3 sequence: CSARDPGPPEIPNSPLHF. The CDR3 nucleotides are TGCAGTGCTAGAGACCCGGGACCTCCGGAGATTCCTAATTCACCCCTCCACTTT.

In this sample, this clonotype turned up a few times. J is TRBJ2-7 and V is TRBV10-3, with D tentatively TRBD2 (6 bases). The germline V and J ends were trimmed by 1 base and 2 bases, with 12 bases remaining between them. This CDR3 has 15 amino acids. The V gene's germline CDR1 is ENHRY and CDR2 SYGVKD. The CDR3 spells CAISELAGGPYEQYF. In nucleotides, the CDR3 is TGTGCCATCAGTGAGTTGGCCGGAGGGCCCTACGAGCAGTACTTC.

As DNA, the CDR3 is TGCAGCGTTCCGGGACTAAAGGTTGCCAATGAGCAGTTCTTC. It specifies CSVPGLKVANEQFF. The rearrangement uses TRBV29-1 and TRBJ2-1, with 7 bases fitting TRBD2. Germline assignment: CDR1 SQVTM and CDR2 ANQGSEA. This CDR3 has 14 residues. With 5 bases clipped from V and 6 bases from J, the junction kept 10 bases outside the gene matches.

This clonotype was observed a few times. The rearrangement uses TRBV28 and TRBJ2-7; TRBD1 might be the D (6 bases). Germline loops: CDR1 MDHEN, CDR2 SYDVKM. Trimming took 7 bases from V and 4 from J, leaving 17 bases between them. The length of the CDR3 is 14 residues. The CDR3 region has the DNA TGTGCCAGCACTGACCCGGGACAAACGTACGAGCAGTACTTC. Residues: CASTDPGQTYEQYF.